The subject of this entry is one T cell receptor beta chain. Its antigen is unknown. V lost 6 bases to trimming and J lost 4 bases, with 12 bases between them. The CDR3 loop spans 13 amino acids. Germline values: CDR1 KGHSH, CDR2 LQKENI. The data belong to a study of T cell clonotyping in hematopoietic cell transplantation. Notes on the study in general: Higher Inverse Simpson Index values in graft donor and pretransplant recipient predicted broader posttransplant TCR diversity.

TCRdb keeps only in-frame clones here, not all; method: immunoSEQ multiplex PCR. This table has 9,500 to 12,000 clones, roughly 90% appearing once. The receptor's source is a male patient between 55 and 70 years old who had an allogeneic stem cell transplant from an unrelated donor, so the T cells may come from the graft donor. Some clones in this sample may be carry-over from other donors' samples. This chain joins TRBV18 and TRBJ1-1, with D perhaps matching TRBD1 (5 bases). The sample here was PBMCs, taken 180 days after allogeneic stem cell transplant. The CDR3 DNA is TGTGCCAGCTCTCCTCGGGGCGGCACTGAAGCTTTCTTT. Translation: CASSPRGGTEAFF. Full variable domain (missing parts from reference TRBV18 and TRBJ1-1): NAGVMQNPRHLVRRRGQEARLRCSPMKGHSHVYWYRQLPEEGLKFMVYLQKENIIDESGMPKERFSAEFPKEGPSILRIQQVVRGDSAAYFCASSPRGGTEAFFGQGTRLTVV.